This T cell receptor beta chain was sequenced in a study of CD8 T cells in ankylosing spondylitis. Study observations and caveats: Clones linked to disease were reported to show significant enrichment in matched ankylosing spondylitis synovial fluid. Disease-linked clones, CD8+, were relatively rare in peripheral blood. What appeared characteristic of ankylosing spondylitis blood was a TCR beta motif of fewer than ten highly homologous variants.

TCRdb re-analysed the 5' RACE reads in MiXCR, keeping a single row per CDR3 protein. The sample includes 470,000 or so distinct CDR3 sequences, roughly a quarter seen only once; the top ten take about 0.89%. This clonotype was found many times. The antigen is undetermined. The V gene lost 6 bases and the J gene lost 2 bases, with 14 bases spanning the gap. The germline CDR1 and CDR2 sequences are SNHLY and FYNNEI. This CDR3 spans 14 amino acids. Specimen: blood, either unsorted or a sorted T cell fraction (not recorded which). The chain employs TRBV2 and TRBJ2-7; D not resolved. This clonotype was obtained from a male donor with ankylosing spondylitis. The CDR3 nucleotides are TGTGCCAGCAGGGTGGCAGCCGGCCCCTACGAGCAGTACTTC. Protein product: CASRVAAGPYEQYF.